Many counts were recorded for the clone carrying this TCR beta chain. Its antigen is unidentified. Building of the TCR beta libraries involved iRepertoire HTBI primers and Arm-PCR of CDR3 regions. In the original processing: Identification of gene segments yielded more than 55 TRBV and 14 TRBJ across samples. Each CDR3 protein is one row after TCRdb ran MiXCR on the multiplex PCR reads. Clone size and V and J calls follow TCRdb, not the original study. Of around 360,000 distinct CDR3 sequences in the sample, roughly 16% were seen once. Noted time point: newly diagnosed GD, antithyroid drugs for less than 3 months. Researchers made the TCR library from RNA that was extracted from PBMCs. These data belong to a study of regulatory T cells in long-lasting Graves disease. Overall study findings and caveats: Possibly, too few samples lowered accuracy.

V dropped 9 bases and J dropped 0; count of bases not matched to a gene: 2. Germline CDR1 reads SNHLY; CDR2 reads FYNNEI. The CDR3 is 13 residues long. These records were also assigned to another study, of T cells in Graves' hyperthyroidism and ophthalmopathy. This second report adds: The hyperthyroidism patients had all been newly diagnosed, and their disease duration was under 2 months. Their ages ranged from 18 to 65 years.

The chain combines TRBV2 with TRBJ1-1; TRBD1 matches 9 bases. The sample consisted of peripheral blood mononuclear cells (PBMCs), taken at new diagnosis, from a patient treated with antithyroid drugs. This TCR derives from a young woman with Graves disease. As DNA, the CDR3 is TGTGCCAGAGGACAGGGGATGAACACTGAAGCTTTCTTT. Protein product: CARGQGMNTEAFF.